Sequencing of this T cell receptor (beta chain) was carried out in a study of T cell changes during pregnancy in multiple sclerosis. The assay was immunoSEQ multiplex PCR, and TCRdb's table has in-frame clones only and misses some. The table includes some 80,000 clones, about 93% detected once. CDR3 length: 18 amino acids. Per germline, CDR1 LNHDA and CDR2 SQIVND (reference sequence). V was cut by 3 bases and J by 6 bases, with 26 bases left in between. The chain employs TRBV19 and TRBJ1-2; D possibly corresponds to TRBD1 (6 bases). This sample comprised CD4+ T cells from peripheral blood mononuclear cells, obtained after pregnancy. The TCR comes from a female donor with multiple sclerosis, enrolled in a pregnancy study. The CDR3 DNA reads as TGTGCCAGTAGTATGGCGGGGGCGAACAAGGCCCGAGCTCATGGCTACACCTTC. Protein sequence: CASSMAGANKARAHGYTF.